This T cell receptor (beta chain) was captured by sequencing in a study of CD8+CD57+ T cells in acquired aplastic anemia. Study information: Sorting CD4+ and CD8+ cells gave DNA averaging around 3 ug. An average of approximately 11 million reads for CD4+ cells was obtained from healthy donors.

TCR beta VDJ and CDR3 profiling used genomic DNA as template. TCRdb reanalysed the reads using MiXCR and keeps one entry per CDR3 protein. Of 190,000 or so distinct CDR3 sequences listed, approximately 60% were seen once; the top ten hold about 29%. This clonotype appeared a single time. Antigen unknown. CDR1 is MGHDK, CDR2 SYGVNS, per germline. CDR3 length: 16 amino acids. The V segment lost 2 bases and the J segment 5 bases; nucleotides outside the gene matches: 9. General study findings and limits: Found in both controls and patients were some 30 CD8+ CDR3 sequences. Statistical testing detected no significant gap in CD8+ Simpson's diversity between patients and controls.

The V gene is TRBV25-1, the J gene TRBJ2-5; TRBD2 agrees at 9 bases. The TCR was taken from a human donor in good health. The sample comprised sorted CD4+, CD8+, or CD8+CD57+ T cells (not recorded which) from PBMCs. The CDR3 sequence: CASSEGAGGPSETQYF. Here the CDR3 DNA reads TGTGCCAGCAGTGAAGGGGCGGGAGGGCCCTCTGAGACCCAGTACTTC.